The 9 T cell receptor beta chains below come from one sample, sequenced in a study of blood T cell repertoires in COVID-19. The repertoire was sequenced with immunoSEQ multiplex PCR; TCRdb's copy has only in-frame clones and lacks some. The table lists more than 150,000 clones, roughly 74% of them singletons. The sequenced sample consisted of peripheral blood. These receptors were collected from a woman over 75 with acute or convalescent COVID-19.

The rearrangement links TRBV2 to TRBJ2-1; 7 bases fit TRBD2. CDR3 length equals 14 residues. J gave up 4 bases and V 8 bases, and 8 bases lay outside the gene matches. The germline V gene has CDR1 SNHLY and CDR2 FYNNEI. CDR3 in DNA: TGTGCCAGCCTGGAGCTAGCGGATTACAATGAGCAGTTCTTC. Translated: CASLELADYNEQFF. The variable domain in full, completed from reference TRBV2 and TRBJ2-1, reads EPEVTQTPSHQVTQMGQEVILRCVPISNHLYFYWYRQILGQKVEFLVSFYNNEISEKSEIFDDQFSVERPDGSNFTLKIRSTKLEDSAMYFCASLELADYNEQFFGPGTRLTVL.

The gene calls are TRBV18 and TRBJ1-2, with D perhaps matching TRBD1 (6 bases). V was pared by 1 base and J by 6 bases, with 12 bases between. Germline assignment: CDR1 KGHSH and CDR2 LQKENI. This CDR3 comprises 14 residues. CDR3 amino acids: CASSPRQESDGYTF. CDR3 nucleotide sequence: TGTGCCAGCTCACCACGACAGGAATCGGATGGCTACACCTTC.

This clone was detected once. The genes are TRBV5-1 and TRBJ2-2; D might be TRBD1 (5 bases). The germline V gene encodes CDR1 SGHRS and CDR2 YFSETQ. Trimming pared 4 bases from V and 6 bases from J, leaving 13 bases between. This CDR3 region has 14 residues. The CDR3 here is CASSPAQGSGELFF. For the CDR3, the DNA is TGCGCCAGCAGCCCCGCTCAGGGTTCCGGGGAGCTGTTTTTT.

The CDR3 region has the DNA TGCGCCAGCAGCCAGACAGGGGGCCCTTACAATGAGCAGTTCTTC. It is translated as CASSQTGGPYNEQFF. The chain has TRBV4-1 and TRBJ2-1; 10 bases match TRBD1. The germline gives CDR1 MGHRA, CDR2 YSYEKL. Trimming took 3 bases from V and 4 from J; bases not matched to a gene: 3. The CDR3 consists of 15 residues.

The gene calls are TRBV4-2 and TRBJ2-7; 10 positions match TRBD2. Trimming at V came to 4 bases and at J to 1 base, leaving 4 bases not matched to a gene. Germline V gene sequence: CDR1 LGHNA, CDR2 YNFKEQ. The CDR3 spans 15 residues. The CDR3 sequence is CASSPTSGASYEQYF. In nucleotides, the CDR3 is TGTGCCAGCAGCCCCACTAGCGGGGCTTCCTACGAGCAGTACTTC.

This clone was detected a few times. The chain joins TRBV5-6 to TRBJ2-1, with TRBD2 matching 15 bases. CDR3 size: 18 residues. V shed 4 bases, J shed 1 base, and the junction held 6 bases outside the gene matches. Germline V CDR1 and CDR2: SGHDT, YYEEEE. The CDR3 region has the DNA TGTGCCAGCAGCCGGACTAGCGGGAGGGCCCATTCCTACAATGAGCAGTTCTTC. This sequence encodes CASSRTSGRAHSYNEQFF.

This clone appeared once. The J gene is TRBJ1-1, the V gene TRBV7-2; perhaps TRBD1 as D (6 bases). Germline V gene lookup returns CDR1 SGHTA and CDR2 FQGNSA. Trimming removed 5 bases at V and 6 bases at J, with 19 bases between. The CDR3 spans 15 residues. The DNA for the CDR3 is TGTGCCAGCAGCCCAACCGTCGACAGGCGGCCTGAAGCTTTCTTT. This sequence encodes CASSPTVDRRPEAFF.

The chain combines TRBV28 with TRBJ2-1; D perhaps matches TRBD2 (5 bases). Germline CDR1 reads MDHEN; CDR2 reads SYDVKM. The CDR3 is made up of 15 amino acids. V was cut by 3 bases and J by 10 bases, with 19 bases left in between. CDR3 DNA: TGTGCCAGCAGTTTCGGTGGTGTGGGAGCTAAAGAGCAGTTCTTC. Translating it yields CASSFGGVGAKEQFF.

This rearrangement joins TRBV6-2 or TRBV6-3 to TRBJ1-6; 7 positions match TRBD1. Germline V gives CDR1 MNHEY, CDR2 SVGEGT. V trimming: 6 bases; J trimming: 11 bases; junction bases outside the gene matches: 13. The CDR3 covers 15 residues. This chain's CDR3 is CASSPPPTGQPPLHF. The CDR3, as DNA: TGTGCCAGCAGCCCACCGCCGACAGGGCAGCCACCCCTCCACTTT.